These 26 T cell receptor beta chains were all obtained from the same sample, sequenced in a study of T-cell reconstitution after alpha-beta-depleted transplantation in children. The TCRbeta library incorporated unique molecular identifiers. One entry per CDR3 protein results from TCRdb running MiXCR on the PCR reads. The data hold about 400,000 distinct CDR3 sequences, with roughly 20% observed a single time. This sample comprised PBMCs from the stem cell graft donor, obtained from the stem cell graft. Receptors originate from a human donor who donated a stem cell graft to a child with acute myeloid leukemia.

This clonotype was picked up a small number of times. The V call is TRBV11-2, the J call TRBJ2-7; D is ambiguous. CDR1 and CDR2 (germline): SGHAT, FQNNGV. CDR3 length equals 14 residues. Trimming left V 5 bases short and J 0 bases short, with 11 bases between. CDR3 in amino acids: CASSLMATSYEQYF. Written as DNA, the CDR3 is TGTGCCAGCAGCCTCATGGCCACCTCCTACGAGCAGTACTTC.

The chain uses TRBV14 and TRBJ1-2, with unresolved D. Trimming took off 0 bases at V and 10 bases at J, with 18 bases between the two ends. From germline, CDR1 is SGHDN and CDR2 FVKESK. This CDR3 is built from 15 residues. The CDR3 DNA reads as TGTGCCAGCAGCCAAGATCAAGGGTCTAATATTGACTACACCTTC. This codes for CASSQDQGSNIDYTF.

The chain recombines TRBV7-9 with TRBJ2-1; 8 bases are a match to TRBD2. The CDR3 is made up of 15 amino acids. Germline CDR1 is SEHNR and CDR2 is FQNEAQ (reference sequence). V gave up 6 bases and J gave up 0 bases; unmatched junction bases: 4. The CDR3 spells CASRQSGSSYNEQFF. The CDR3 nucleotides read TGTGCCAGCAGACAAAGCGGGAGCTCCTACAATGAGCAGTTCTTC.

The gene calls are TRBV6-1 and TRBJ2-3; TRBD2 aligns across 10 bases. V was clipped by 3 bases and J by 5 bases; unmatched bases: 8. The V gene's germline CDR1 is MNHNS and CDR2 SASEGT. The CDR3 extends over 16 amino acids. CDR3 amino acids: CASSDLAGEVGDTQYF. In nucleotides, the CDR3 is TGTGCCAGCAGTGACCTAGCGGGAGAGGTAGGAGATACGCAGTATTTT.

This clonotype has a count of ten or more. This chain joins TRBV29-1 and TRBJ2-7; 9 nucleotides match TRBD1. CDR1 is SQVTM, CDR2 ANQGSEA, per germline. J lost 3 bases, V lost 5 bases, and 14 bases had no gene match. The CDR3 has 16 residues. The CDR3 region is CSVKAPGGQGLYEQYF. CDR3 nucleotide sequence: TGCAGCGTTAAGGCGCCGGGGGGACAGGGCCTCTACGAGCAGTACTTC.

The chain employs TRBV28 and TRBJ2-3; D possibly corresponds to TRBD2 (5 bases). There are 17 residues in the CDR3. Germline V gives CDR1 MDHEN, CDR2 SYDVKM. V lost 2 bases and J 4 bases, leaving 19 bases between the germline ends. CDR3 sequence: CASSLALFFKGADTQYF. CDR3 sequence (DNA): TGTGCCAGCAGTTTAGCCCTTTTTTTTAAGGGAGCAGATACGCAGTATTTT.

The chain employs TRBV9 and TRBJ2-7; D may correspond to TRBD1 or TRBD2 (5 bases each). CDR1 is SGDLS, CDR2 YYNGEE, per germline. The CDR3 length is 15 residues. The V gene lost 3 bases and the J gene lost 4 bases, with 17 bases spanning the gap. The CDR3: CASSASTGGPYEQYF. CDR3 sequence (DNA): TGTGCCAGCAGCGCCAGCACAGGAGGACCTTACGAGCAGTACTTC.

A few counts support this clonotype. J is TRBJ2-7 and V is TRBV30; 9 positions agree with TRBD2. This CDR3 is 14 amino acids long. The V gene end was trimmed by 0 bases and the J gene end by 6 bases; junction bases not matched to a gene: 6. CDR1 GTSNPN and CDR2 SVGIG come from the germline V gene (reference sequence). CDR3 in amino acids: CAWSVRLAVSEQYF. CDR3 coding DNA: TGTGCCTGGAGTGTTCGACTAGCGGTATCCGAGCAGTACTTC.

This clonotype was seen only a few times. This chain joins TRBV27 and TRBJ1-5; no reliable D call. This CDR3 comprises 13 residues. Germline CDR1 is MNHEY and CDR2 is SMNVEV (reference sequence). Trimming cost V 8 bases and J 2 bases, with 10 bases left between them. CDR3 nucleotide sequence: TGTGCCAGCGCCCCTTGGGGCAATCAGCCCCAGCATTTT. Residues: CASAPWGNQPQHF.

The rearrangement links TRBV5-1 to TRBJ2-3, with 12 bases aligning to TRBD2. The CDR3 loop spans 17 amino acids. V lost 2 bases to trimming and J lost 4 bases; unmatched junction nucleotides: 8. CDR1 is SGHRS and CDR2 is YFSETQ in the germline V gene. The CDR3 is CASSFRLAGGPSDTQYF. For the CDR3, the DNA is TGCGCCAGCAGCTTTCGGCTAGCGGGAGGGCCCTCAGATACGCAGTATTTT.

A few counts support this clonotype. The rearrangement uses TRBV12-3 or TRBV12-4 and TRBJ1-2; D gene unclear. Between the trimmed V and J ends, which lost 6 bases and 8 bases, there was a span of 13 bases. This CDR3 region has 12 residues. For the CDR3, the DNA is TGTGCCAGCAGGGGCACCGAGGCGGGCTACACCTTC. It is translated as CASRGTEAGYTF.

This chain connects TRBV7-9 to TRBJ2-1; a possible D gene is TRBD2 (6 bases). With 4 bases removed from V and 5 bases from J, the gap between germline ends came to 18 bases. Looked up from germline, CDR1 is SEHNR and CDR2 is FQNEAQ (reference sequence). This CDR3 has 16 amino acids. The CDR3 here is CASSSTGGGTNNEQFF. In DNA form, the CDR3 reads TGTGCCAGCAGCTCAACAGGAGGCGGGACCAACAATGAGCAGTTCTTC.

The table lists this clonotype with many counts. The genes are TRBV6-6 and TRBJ2-5; D might be TRBD1 (8 bases). Germline CDR1 reads MNHNY; CDR2 reads SVGAGI (reference sequence). V lost 5 bases, J lost 5 bases, and 15 bases lay in between. The CDR3 runs 14 residues. The CDR3 bases are TGTGCCAGCAGTCGCGACAGGGGAGGGGAGACCCAGTACTTC. Its protein product is CASSRDRGGETQYF.

V is TRBV5-1 and J is TRBJ2-7, with 7 nucleotides matching TRBD2. CDR1 SGHRS and CDR2 YFSETQ come from the germline V gene. The V and J ends lost 0 bases and 6 bases, in that order; junction bases with no gene match: 12. This CDR3 contains 16 residues. Here the CDR3 DNA reads TGCGCCAGCAGCTTGGCCCCTGCGGGCGGGAGAGGCGAGCAGTACTTC. Translation: CASSLAPAGGRGEQYF. Full variable domain (rest looked up from reference TRBV5-1 and TRBJ2-7): KAGVTQTPRYLIKTRGQQVTLSCSPISGHRSVSWYQQTPGQGLQFLFEYFSETQRNKGNFPGRFSGRQFSNSRSEMNVSTLELGDSALYLCASSLAPAGGRGEQYFGPGTRLTVT.

The V gene is TRBV12-3 or TRBV12-4, the J gene TRBJ2-7; D call uncertain. CDR3 size: 12 residues. The V gene lost 2 bases and the J gene lost 3 bases, with 5 bases spanning the gap. CDR3 residues: CASSLYGYEQYF. The CDR3 DNA follows: TGTGCCAGCAGTTTATATGGCTACGAGCAGTACTTC.

In this sample, this clonotype turned up many times. The J gene is TRBJ1-1, the V gene TRBV7-6; possible D gene TRBD1, 5 bases. The CDR3 consists of 15 residues. Trimming cost V 2 bases and J 4 bases, with 14 bases left between them. Germline CDR1 SGHVS, CDR2 FNYEAQ. The chain's CDR3 is CASSLYQGLVTEAFF. DNA for the CDR3: TGTGCCAGCAGCTTATATCAGGGTTTAGTCACTGAAGCTTTCTTT.

This clonotype was observed at least ten times. The J gene is TRBJ2-3, the V gene TRBV12-3 or TRBV12-4; maybe TRBD1 (6 bases). This CDR3 is built from 12 residues. V lost 5 bases and J lost 4, with 7 bases in between. CDR3 protein: CASSTGSDTQYF. The CDR3 DNA reads TGTGCCAGCAGTACAGGGTCAGATACGCAGTATTTT.

This clonotype was seen at least ten times. The gene calls are TRBV20-1 and TRBJ2-7; 10 positions match TRBD2. The CDR3 is 15 residues long. V gave up 0 bases and J gave up 6 bases; unmatched junction bases: 8. Germline lookup yields CDR1 DFQATT and CDR2 SNEGSKA (reference sequence). The CDR3 DNA sequence: TGCAGTGCTAGAGATTCGCTAGCGGGAGTTCTCGAGCAGTACTTC. Translation: CSARDSLAGVLEQYF.

This clonotype was observed many times. The rearrangement links TRBV7-2 to TRBJ2-2; D remains ambiguous. The CDR3 contains 13 residues. Between the trimmed V and J ends, which lost 5 bases and 1 base, there was a span of 5 bases. Germline values: CDR1 SGHTA, CDR2 FQGNSA. The CDR3: CASSAQNTGELFF. CDR3 sequence (DNA): TGTGCCAGCAGCGCACAGAACACCGGGGAGCTGTTTTTT.

This clonotype has only a few counts. The chain links TRBV18 to TRBJ2-6; D not certain. The germline gives CDR1 KGHSH, CDR2 LQKENI. Trimming left V 0 bases short and J 0 bases short, with 0 bases between. CDR3 length equals 14 residues. CDR3 DNA sequence: TGTGCCAGCTCACCACCCTCTGGGGCCAACGTCCTGACTTTC. The encoded protein is CASSPPSGANVLTF.

This clonotype was picked up one time. This chain joins TRBV6-5 and TRBJ1-1; D is undetermined. Per germline, CDR1 MNHEY and CDR2 SVGAGI. The ends were cut back, 4 bases at V and 1 base at J, with 13 bases in the middle. The CDR3 runs 15 residues. The CDR3 loop is CASSWETLGNTEAFF. The DNA for the CDR3 is TGTGCCAGCAGTTGGGAGACACTCGGGAACACTGAAGCTTTCTTT.

This clonotype was counted ten times or more. CDR3 amino acids: CSARGLAGVGDTQYF. CDR3 in DNA: TGCAGTGCAAGGGGACTAGCGGGAGTCGGGGATACGCAGTATTTT. V is TRBV20-1 and J is TRBJ2-3; 14 positions agree with TRBD2. The CDR3 loop spans 15 amino acids. V shed 6 bases, J shed 6 bases, and the junction held 8 bases outside the gene matches. From germline, CDR1 is DFQATT and CDR2 SNEGSKA (reference sequence).

This clonotype was seen many times. The chain couples TRBV20-1 to TRBJ2-5; TRBD1 or TRBD2 may be the D gene (5 bases each). This CDR3 is 10 amino acids long. The V end was cut by 6 bases, the J end by 3 bases, with 5 bases between. Germline lookup yields CDR1 DFQATT and CDR2 SNEGSKA (reference sequence). This chain's CDR3 is CSAGEETQYF. CDR3 DNA: TGCAGTGCGGGGGAAGAGACCCAGTACTTC.

The CDR3 nucleotides are TGTGCCAGCTGCGGGGCCTCTGGGGCCAACGTCCTGACTTTC. It is translated as CASCGASGANVLTF. The V call is TRBV28, the J call TRBJ2-6, with a weak D call TRBD2 (6 bases). Trimming removed 8 bases at V and 0 bases at J, with 8 bases between. The germline CDR1 and CDR2 sequences are MDHEN and SYDVKM. The CDR3 is 14 residues long.

The chain links TRBV7-6 to TRBJ2-3; 9 nucleotides agree with TRBD1. After removal of 5 bases from V and 6 bases from J, the junction contained 9 bases not matched to a gene. The CDR3 spans 15 residues. Germline V CDR1 and CDR2: SGHVS, FNYEAQ. CDR3 sequence reads: CASSITQGALDTQYF. The CDR3 DNA follows: TGTGCCAGCAGCATAACACAGGGGGCCTTGGATACGCAGTATTTT.

This clonotype was detected many times. The V call is TRBV20-1, the J call TRBJ2-5, with D possibly matching TRBD2 (5 bases). V dropped 3 bases and J dropped 2 bases, with 10 bases sitting between them. In germline, CDR1 is DFQATT, CDR2 SNEGSKA (reference sequence). There are 13 residues in the CDR3. The CDR3 spells CSARLAQQETQYF. The CDR3 nucleotides read TGCAGTGCTAGGCTAGCCCAACAAGAGACCCAGTACTTC.